Below, one T cell receptor beta chain is given with its context. The germline V gene encodes CDR1 MGHDK and CDR2 SYGVNS. The length of the CDR3 is 14 residues. J was trimmed by 5 bases and V by 5 bases; bases with no gene match: 4. This entry belongs to a study of blood T cell repertoires in COVID-19. Study background: Specimens from acute and convalescent COVID-19 originated in the United States, Italy and Spain. PBMCs, B-cell-depleted T cells, or T cells provided the cDNA or gDNA that made up the material.

As processed by the authors: Reference gene primer amplification gave estimated nucleated cell counts. Profiled with immunoSEQ multiplex PCR; TCRdb holds only in-frame clones, not every one. The V and J calls and clone size come from that table; D and trimming were worked out from the DNA. The sample holds around 180,000 clones, around 90% seen once. Source material: peripheral blood. The chain is built from TRBV25-1 and TRBJ2-7, with TRBD2 matching over 12 bases. The sequence derives from a man between 60 and 75 years old with acute or convalescent COVID-19. CDR3 sequence: CASSTSGRPHEQYF. The DNA for the CDR3 is TGTGCCAGCAGTACTAGCGGGAGGCCCCACGAGCAGTACTTC.